This TCR beta chain comes out of a study of T cell clonality in common variable immunodeficiency. Many counts were recorded for this clone. The antigen is not known. Read coverage stops 3 residues before the CDR3 terminus; the germline J gene supplies the remainder. Study-wide results and limits: Authors noted CVID clonality's cause needs subpopulation repertoire sequencing. Links between repertoire features and CVID complications were heterogeneity-limited.

TCRdb's table, derived via immunoSEQ multiplex PCR, lists solely in-frame clones and lacks some. The sample contains some 80,000 clones, none of them singletons. Trimming removed 5 bases from V and 3 bases from J; junction bases left unmatched: 9. Per the germline V gene, CDR1 is DFQATT and CDR2 is SNEGSKA (reference sequence). The CDR3 contains 16 residues. The V call is TRBV20-1, the J call TRBJ1-4, with TRBD1 matching 10 bases. The sequencing sample was made of peripheral blood mononuclear cells. The TCR was taken from a person aged 18 to 70 in good health. CDR3 DNA (partial): TGCAGTGCTCCCCGACAGGGGGCTTTCTCTAATGAAAAA. This sequence encodes CSAPRQGAFSNEK. The full CDR3 protein is CSAPRQGAFSNEKLFF.